Here is one T cell receptor (beta chain) with its context. Measured with immunoSEQ multiplex PCR; TCRdb has only the in-frame clones, and not every one. The table records 240,000 or so clones, 88% of them present only once. The CDR3 is 11 amino acids. The germline V gene encodes CDR1 MNHNY and CDR2 SVGAGI (reference sequence). The V and J ends lost 7 bases and 6 bases respectively, with 10 bases between them. The sample originates from a study of blood T cell repertoires in COVID-19. V and J are TRBV6-6 and TRBJ2-7; D tentatively fits TRBD1 or TRBD2 (6 bases each). Input material: peripheral blood. This sequence was found in a woman younger than 45 with acute or convalescent COVID-19. The CDR3 loop reads CASNRGPEQYF. CDR3 sequence (DNA): TGTGCCAGCAATCGGGGGCCCGAGCAGTACTTC.